This entry features one T cell receptor beta chain sequence. The sample is drawn from a study of shared clonotypes between healthy human individuals. The CDR3 runs to 11 residues. Germline values: CDR1 MDHEN, CDR2 SYDVKM. V trimming: 10 bases; J trimming: 6 bases; junction bases outside the gene matches: 3. Generated by immunoSEQ multiplex PCR, the TCRdb table keeps only in-frame clones and is missing some. The sample holds under 650,000 clones; 90% to 97% are singletons and the top ten take approximately 0.06%. This TCR was sampled from a woman aged 25 to 39 in good health. The sample comprised naive CD4+ T cells sorted from blood. The subset denotes: CD45RA+ positively selected. The rearrangement joins TRBV28 to TRBJ1-2, with TRBD1 matching 9 bases. Written as DNA, the CDR3 is TGTGCCACCTGGACAGGGGATGGCTACACCTTC. This translates into CATWTGDGYTF.